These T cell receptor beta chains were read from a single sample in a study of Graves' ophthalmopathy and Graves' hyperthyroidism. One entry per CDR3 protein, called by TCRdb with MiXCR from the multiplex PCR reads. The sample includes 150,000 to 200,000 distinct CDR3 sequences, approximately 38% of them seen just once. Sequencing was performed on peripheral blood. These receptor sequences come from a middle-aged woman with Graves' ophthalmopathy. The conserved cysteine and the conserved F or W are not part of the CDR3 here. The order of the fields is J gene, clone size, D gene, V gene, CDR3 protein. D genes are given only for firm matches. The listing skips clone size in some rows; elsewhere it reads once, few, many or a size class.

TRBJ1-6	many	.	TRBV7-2	ASSNLGIDGKGGSPLH
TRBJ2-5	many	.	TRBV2	ASLEFGGVGETQY
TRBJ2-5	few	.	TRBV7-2	ASSLAQTQY
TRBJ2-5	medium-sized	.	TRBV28	AHRGAGNRWETQY
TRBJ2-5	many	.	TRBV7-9	ASSPGPSQETQY
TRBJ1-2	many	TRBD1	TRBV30	ACGQGNDGYT
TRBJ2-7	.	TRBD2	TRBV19	ASTRSGVSSYEQY
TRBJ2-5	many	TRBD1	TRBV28	AGRRQGAGFETQY
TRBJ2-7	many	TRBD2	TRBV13	ASSYISSGRYYEQY
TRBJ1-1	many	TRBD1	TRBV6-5	ASVWDRESTEAF
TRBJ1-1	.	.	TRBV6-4	ASSLRANTEAF
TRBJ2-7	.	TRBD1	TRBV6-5	ASSYSRDRGSYEQY
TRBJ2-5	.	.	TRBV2	ASSAGVVRLETQY
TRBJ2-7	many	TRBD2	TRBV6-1	ASNPGLKIPYEQY
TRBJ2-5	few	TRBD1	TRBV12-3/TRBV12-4	ASSVDRVQETQY
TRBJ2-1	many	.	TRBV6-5	ASRRGRDTSYNEQF